This is a list of T cell receptor beta chains from one sample in a study of blood T cell repertoires in COVID-19. Measured with immunoSEQ multiplex PCR; TCRdb has only the in-frame clones, and not every one. The table shows some 250,000 clones, with around 90% occurring only once. The sample comprised peripheral blood. These receptors all come from a man in his sixties who had recovered from COVID-19. Both conserved end residues are part of each CDR3. Fields, in order: V gene, CDR3 length, J gene, CDR3 protein.

v_call: TRBV21-1; cdr3_length: 16; j_call: TRBJ1-2; cdr3_aa: CASRRDSKFWDYGYTF
v_call: TRBV11-2; cdr3_length: 15; j_call: TRBJ1-5; cdr3_aa: CASSLSGAFHQPQHF
v_call: TRBV6-5; cdr3_length: 14; j_call: TRBJ1-2; cdr3_aa: CASREDRGPYGYTF
v_call: TRBV9; cdr3_length: 15; j_call: TRBJ1-3; cdr3_aa: CASSVAAGDGNTIYF
v_call: TRBV27; cdr3_length: 15; j_call: TRBJ2-1; cdr3_aa: CASRSLGGAYNEQFF
v_call: TRBV7-7; cdr3_length: 13; j_call: TRBJ2-3; cdr3_aa: CASSLTGGGTQYF
v_call: TRBV29-1; cdr3_length: 13; j_call: TRBJ1-2; cdr3_aa: CSVEDAGNYGYTF
v_call: TRBV2; cdr3_length: 15; j_call: TRBJ1-6; cdr3_aa: CASSDNGRGNSPLHF
v_call: TRBV18; cdr3_length: 14; j_call: TRBJ2-5; cdr3_aa: CASSPRTGDETQYF
v_call: TRBV19; cdr3_length: 13; j_call: TRBJ1-5; cdr3_aa: CASGRGRNQPQHF
v_call: TRBV5-1; cdr3_length: 15; j_call: TRBJ2-1; cdr3_aa: CASSPPPGGFNEQFF
v_call: TRBV5-1; cdr3_length: 16; j_call: TRBJ1-2; cdr3_aa: CASSRGAIGGSEGYTF
v_call: TRBV5-6; cdr3_length: 13; j_call: TRBJ1-1; cdr3_aa: CATAQGMNTEAFF
v_call: TRBV6-5; cdr3_length: 14; j_call: TRBJ1-1; cdr3_aa: CASRPVDRGTEAFF
v_call: TRBV6-5; cdr3_length: 12; j_call: TRBJ2-1; cdr3_aa: CASSFSGAEQFF
v_call: TRBV7-2; cdr3_length: 15; j_call: TRBJ2-1; cdr3_aa: CASSLGSGGANEQFF
v_call: TRBV4-1; cdr3_length: 14; j_call: TRBJ2-7; cdr3_aa: CASSQVQGEYEQYF
v_call: TRBV18; cdr3_length: 14; j_call: TRBJ2-2; cdr3_aa: CASSPGQDTGELFF
v_call: TRBV24-1; cdr3_length: 16; j_call: TRBJ2-1; cdr3_aa: CATSDLEDRGANEQFF
v_call: TRBV23-1; cdr3_length: 17; j_call: TRBJ2-5; cdr3_aa: CASSQRPGQRSQETQYF
v_call: TRBV5-1; cdr3_length: 15; j_call: TRBJ1-2; cdr3_aa: CASSLSRGDYYGYTF
v_call: TRBV5-4; cdr3_length: 16; j_call: TRBJ2-4; cdr3_aa: CASSPGTGIAKNIQYF
v_call: TRBV11-2; cdr3_length: 14; j_call: TRBJ2-7; cdr3_aa: CASSLVQGGYEQYF